This entry lists 21 T cell receptor beta chains sequenced from one sample in a study of blood T cell repertoires in COVID-19. The repertoire was sequenced with immunoSEQ multiplex PCR; TCRdb's copy has only in-frame clones and lacks some. The sample holds around 500,000 clones, less than 90% seen once. The sample was PBMCs or T cells enriched from blood (not recorded which). Receptor source: a woman aged 55-75 years who had recovered from COVID-19.

In its sample, this clone was seen once. The V call is TRBV14, the J call TRBJ2-7, with unresolved D. Germline CDR1 is SGHDN and CDR2 is FVKESK. Trimming left V 3 bases short and J 5 bases short, with 8 bases between. This CDR3 region has 12 residues. The DNA of the CDR3 is TGTGCCAGCAGCCACCGTCGGGACGAGCAGTACTTC. Translation: CASSHRRDEQYF.

This clone turned up a few times. The V call is TRBV10-1, the J call TRBJ1-2; 8 bases fit TRBD1. Germline values: CDR1 WNHNN, CDR2 SYGVQD (reference sequence). Unmatched junction bases numbered 6, after V lost 8 bases and J lost 7 bases. The CDR3 totals 12 residues. As DNA, the CDR3 is TGCGCCAGCCAGGGACAGGAGGGTGGCTACACCTTC. It is translated as CASQGQEGGYTF.

J is TRBJ1-6 and V is TRBV7-2; TRBD1 matches 7 bases. The trim removed 5 bases at V and 5 bases at J, leaving 6 bases unmatched. CDR3 length: 15 residues. Germline CDR1 is SGHTA and CDR2 is FQGNSA. CDR3 region: CASSPRDSHNSPLHF. In DNA form, the CDR3 reads TGTGCCAGCAGCCCGCGGGACAGCCATAATTCACCCCTCCACTTT.

The rearrangement uses TRBV27 and TRBJ1-4; 8 bases align to TRBD1. V dropped 2 bases and J dropped 5; count of bases not matched to a gene: 4. CDR1 MNHEY and CDR2 SMNVEV come from the germline V gene (reference sequence). The CDR3 runs to 15 residues. The CDR3 DNA is TGTGCCAGCAGTTTACGGACAGGGAAAAATGAAAAACTGTTTTTT. This codes for CASSLRTGKNEKLFF.

This clone was counted a few times. The gene calls are TRBV18 and TRBJ1-4; tentative D call: TRBD1 (5 bases). Trimming stripped 2 bases from V and 2 bases from J, with 18 bases between. The CDR3 has 18 residues. Germline values: CDR1 KGHSH, CDR2 LQKENI. In nucleotides, the CDR3 is TGTGCCAGCTCACCAATTCAGGGAAGAATAACGACTAATGAAAAACTGTTTTTT. Protein product: CASSPIQGRITTNEKLFF.

The chain combines TRBV5-6 with TRBJ2-7; maybe TRBD1 (6 bases). Germline CDR1 reads SGHDT; CDR2 reads YYEEEE. CDR3 length equals 15 residues. Deletions cut 4 bases from V and 2 bases from J, with 16 bases between. CDR3 sequence reads: CASSLRTVGTYEQYF. The CDR3 coding sequence is TGTGCCAGCAGCCTGAGGACAGTCGGAACCTACGAGCAGTACTTC. Full variable domain (rest looked up from reference TRBV5-6 and TRBJ2-7): DAGVTQSPTHLIKTRGQQVTLRCSPKSGHDTVSWYQQALGQGPQFIFQYYEEEERQRGNFPDRFSGHQFPNYSSELNVNALLLGDSALYLCASSLRTVGTYEQYFGPGTRLTVT.

The chain joins TRBV27 to TRBJ1-5, with 7 bases matching TRBD1. This CDR3 region has 15 residues. The germline CDR1 and CDR2 sequences are MNHEY and SMNVEV (reference sequence). With V trimmed by 8 bases and J by 1 base, 8 bases remained unmatched. The CDR3 loop is CASRRQGESNQPQHF. The CDR3 coding sequence is TGTGCCAGCCGAAGACAGGGCGAAAGCAATCAGCCCCAGCATTTT.

The chain uses TRBV6-5 and TRBJ1-1; tentatively, D is TRBD1 (5 bases). Germline CDR1 is MNHEY and CDR2 is SVGAGI. Trimming removed 6 bases from V and 1 base from J, with 9 bases in between. There are 13 residues in the CDR3. The CDR3 nucleotides read TGTGCCAGCAGGGACATCTGGAACACTGAAGCTTTCTTT. Its protein product is CASRDIWNTEAFF.

The chain employs TRBV19 and TRBJ1-2; D is uncertain. V shed 8 bases and J shed 2 bases, with 15 bases lying between them. Germline V lookup: CDR1 LNHDA, CDR2 SQIVND (reference sequence). This CDR3 has 14 amino acids. The CDR3 DNA sequence: TGTGCCAGTGGGGAGGTTGGTGGGAACTATGGCTACACCTTC. Translating gives CASGEVGGNYGYTF.

This chain connects TRBV5-6 to TRBJ2-2, with D perhaps TRBD1 (6 bases). V was shortened by 4 bases and J by 0 bases, with 13 bases between the two germline ends. The germline gives CDR1 SGHDT, CDR2 YYEEEE. CDR3 length: 16 amino acids. The CDR3 here is CASSLINRANTGELFF. Here the CDR3 DNA reads TGTGCCAGCAGCCTTATCAACAGGGCGAACACCGGGGAGCTGTTTTTT.

The V and J genes are TRBV2 and TRBJ1-4; D gene unclear. This CDR3 comprises 14 residues. V was shortened by 6 bases and J by 2 bases, with 10 bases between the two germline ends. Germline V gene lookup returns CDR1 SNHLY and CDR2 FYNNEI. The CDR3 DNA is TGTGCCAGCAGCCCCAGGAGGACTAATGAAAAACTGTTTTTT. Its translation: CASSPRRTNEKLFF.

The gene calls are TRBV10-2 and TRBJ2-3, with 7 bases fitting TRBD1. After removal of 6 bases from V and 1 base from J, the junction contained 10 bases not matched to a gene. The CDR3 has 16 residues. Germline lookup yields CDR1 WSHSY and CDR2 SAAADI. The CDR3 region has the DNA TGCGCCAGCAGCGAACAGGGGATGATAGGCACAGATACGCAGTATTTT. Translating it yields CASSEQGMIGTDTQYF.

The chain links TRBV7-2 to TRBJ2-7; 8 bases map to TRBD2. Germline CDR1 reads SGHTA; CDR2 reads FQGNSA. V was clipped by 2 bases and J by 0 bases; unmatched bases: 6. The CDR3 totals 16 residues. The CDR3 spells CASSLMAGGYSYEQYV. As DNA, the CDR3 is TGTGCCAGCAGCTTAATGGCGGGGGGCTACTCCTACGAGCAGTACGTC.

The gene calls are TRBV30 and TRBJ2-4; D ambiguous. V was trimmed by 0 bases and J by 7 bases, leaving 10 bases between them. The CDR3 is made up of 13 amino acids. Germline V gives CDR1 GTSNPN, CDR2 SVGIG (reference sequence). CDR3 sequence: CAWSVPYFNIQYF. The CDR3 DNA reads TGTGCCTGGAGTGTACCCTATTTTAACATTCAGTACTTC.

The chain has TRBV5-4 and TRBJ1-2; no firm D call. The CDR3 is 13 residues long. The V end lost 0 bases, the J end lost 3 bases, and 6 bases lay between the germline ends. Germline lookup yields CDR1 SGHNT and CDR2 YYREEE (reference sequence). The CDR3 DNA is TGTGCCAGCAGCTTGGACAGCTACTATGGCTACACCTTC. It encodes CASSLDSYYGYTF.

V and J are TRBV30 and TRBJ1-1, with D unclear. The V end lost 3 bases, the J end lost 1 base, and 6 bases lay between the germline ends. The CDR3 contains 12 residues. Germline V gene sequence: CDR1 GTSNPN, CDR2 SVGIG (reference sequence). CDR3: CAWRAGNTEAFF. DNA of the CDR3: TGTGCCTGGAGAGCGGGGAACACTGAAGCTTTCTTT.

Remarks on this clone: The junction does not match germline at one end; this may be a read error. V and J are TRBV7-7 and TRBJ2-3, with 8 bases matching TRBD1. CDR1 is SSHAT and CDR2 is FNYEAQ in the germline V gene (reference sequence). The CDR3 is made up of 15 amino acids. CDR3 DNA: TGTGCTAGCAGCTTATCAGGGGGCGAGGGAGATACGCAGTATTTT. As protein: CASSLSGGEGDTQYF.

This rearrangement joins TRBV30 to TRBJ2-1; tentatively, D is TRBD2 (5 bases). V lost 7 bases to trimming and J lost 4 bases, with 17 bases between them. Germline V gene lookup returns CDR1 GTSNPN and CDR2 SVGIG (reference sequence). This CDR3 region has 14 residues. The CDR3 loop reads CAYLVSGLYNEQFF. The CDR3 DNA reads as TGTGCCTACCTGGTCAGCGGCCTGTACAATGAGCAGTTCTTC. The whole variable domain, filled in from reference TRBV30 and TRBJ2-1, reads SQTIHQWPATLVQPVGSPLSLECTVEGTSNPNLYWYRQAAGRGLQLLFYSVGIGQISSEVPQNLSASRPQDRQFILSSKKLLLSDSGFYLCAYLVSGLYNEQFFGPGTRLTVL.

V and J are TRBV11-2 and TRBJ1-3; D gene uncertain. Trimming removed 4 bases at V and 5 bases at J, with 15 bases between. In germline, CDR1 is SGHAT, CDR2 FQNNGV. The CDR3 loop spans 15 amino acids. The CDR3 region has the DNA TGTGCCAGCAGCTCCCTAGTCGGTCAGCGAAACACCATATATTTT. This sequence encodes CASSSLVGQRNTIYF.

The chain employs TRBV24-1 and TRBJ2-7; the match to TRBD1 covers 7 bases. After removal of 4 bases from V and 8 bases from J, the junction contained 7 bases not matched to a gene. The CDR3 is made up of 13 amino acids. CDR1 is KGHDR and CDR2 is SFDVKD in the germline V gene. The CDR3 reads CATSESTGNKQYF. The CDR3 DNA sequence: TGTGCCACCAGTGAGTCGACAGGGAACAAGCAGTACTTC.

In its sample, this clone was seen once. The chain employs TRBV5-1 and TRBJ2-1, with D unclear. The germline V and J ends were trimmed by 1 base and 7 bases, with 9 bases remaining between them. In germline, CDR1 is SGHRS, CDR2 YFSETQ. The CDR3 consists of 13 residues. DNA for the CDR3: TGCGCCAGCAGCTTGAACACCGCTAATGAGCAGTTCTTC. It codes for CASSLNTANEQFF.